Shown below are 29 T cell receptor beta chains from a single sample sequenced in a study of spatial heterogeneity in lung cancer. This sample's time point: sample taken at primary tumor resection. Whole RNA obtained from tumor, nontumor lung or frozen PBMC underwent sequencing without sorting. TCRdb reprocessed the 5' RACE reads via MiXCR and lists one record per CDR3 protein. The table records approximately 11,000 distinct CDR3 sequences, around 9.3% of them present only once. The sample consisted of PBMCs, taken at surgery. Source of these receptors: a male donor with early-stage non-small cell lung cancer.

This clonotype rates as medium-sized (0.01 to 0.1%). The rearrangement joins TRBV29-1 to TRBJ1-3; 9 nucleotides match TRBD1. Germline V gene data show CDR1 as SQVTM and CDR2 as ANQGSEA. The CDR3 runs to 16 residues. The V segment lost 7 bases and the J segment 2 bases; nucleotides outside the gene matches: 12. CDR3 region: CSAYSGTGQPGNTIYF. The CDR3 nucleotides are TGCAGCGCTTACTCCGGGACAGGGCAACCTGGAAACACCATATATTTT.

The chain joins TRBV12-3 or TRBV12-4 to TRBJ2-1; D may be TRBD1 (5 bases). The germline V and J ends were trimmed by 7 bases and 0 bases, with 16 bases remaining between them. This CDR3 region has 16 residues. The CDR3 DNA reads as TGTGCCAGCACCCCCAGGGCGTCGAGCTCCTACAATGAGCAGTTCTTC. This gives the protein CASTPRASSSYNEQFF.

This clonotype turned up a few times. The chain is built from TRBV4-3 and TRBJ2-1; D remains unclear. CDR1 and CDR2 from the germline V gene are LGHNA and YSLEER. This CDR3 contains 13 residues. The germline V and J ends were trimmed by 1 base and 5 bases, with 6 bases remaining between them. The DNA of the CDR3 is TGCGCCAGCAGCCAAGGTGATGACAATGAGCAGTTCTTC. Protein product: CASSQGDDNEQFF.

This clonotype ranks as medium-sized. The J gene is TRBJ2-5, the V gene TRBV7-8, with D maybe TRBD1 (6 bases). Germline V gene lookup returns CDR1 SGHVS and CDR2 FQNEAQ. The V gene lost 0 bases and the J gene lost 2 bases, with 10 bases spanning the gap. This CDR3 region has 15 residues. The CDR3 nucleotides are TGTGCCAGCAGCTTAGCCGGACAGCGGCAAGAGACCCAGTACTTC. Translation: CASSLAGQRQETQYF. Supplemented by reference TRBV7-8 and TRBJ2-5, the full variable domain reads GAGVSQSPRYKVAKRGQDVALRCDPISGHVSLFWYQQALGQGPEFLTYFQNEAQLDKSGLPSDRFFAERPEGSVSTLKIQRTQQEDSAVYLCASSLAGQRQETQYFGPGTRLLVL.

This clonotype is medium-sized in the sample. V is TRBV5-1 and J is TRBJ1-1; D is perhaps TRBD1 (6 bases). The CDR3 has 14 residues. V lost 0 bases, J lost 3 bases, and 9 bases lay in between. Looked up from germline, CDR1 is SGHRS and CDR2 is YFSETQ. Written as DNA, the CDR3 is TGCGCCAGCAGCTTGGGCGGGGGCTACACTGAAGCTTTCTTT. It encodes CASSLGGGYTEAFF.

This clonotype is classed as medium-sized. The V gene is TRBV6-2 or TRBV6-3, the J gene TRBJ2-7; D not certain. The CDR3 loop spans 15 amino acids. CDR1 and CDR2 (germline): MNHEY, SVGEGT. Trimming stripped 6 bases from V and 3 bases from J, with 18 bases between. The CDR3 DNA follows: TGTGCCAGCAGAAACCGGGCCCCTGAAGGCTACGAGCAGTACTTC. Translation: CASRNRAPEGYEQYF.

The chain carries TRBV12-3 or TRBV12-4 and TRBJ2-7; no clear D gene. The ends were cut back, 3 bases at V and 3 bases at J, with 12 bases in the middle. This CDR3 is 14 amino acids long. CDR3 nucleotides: TGTGCCAGCAGTTTTCCCAGACGCAGCTACGAGCAGTACTTC. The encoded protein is CASSFPRRSYEQYF.

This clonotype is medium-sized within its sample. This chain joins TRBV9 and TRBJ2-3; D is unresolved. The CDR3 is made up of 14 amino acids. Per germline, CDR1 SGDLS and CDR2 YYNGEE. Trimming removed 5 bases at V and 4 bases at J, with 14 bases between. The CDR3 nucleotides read TGTGCCAGCAGTCCTAAGCAGCTCCCAGATACGCAGTATTTT. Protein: CASSPKQLPDTQYF.

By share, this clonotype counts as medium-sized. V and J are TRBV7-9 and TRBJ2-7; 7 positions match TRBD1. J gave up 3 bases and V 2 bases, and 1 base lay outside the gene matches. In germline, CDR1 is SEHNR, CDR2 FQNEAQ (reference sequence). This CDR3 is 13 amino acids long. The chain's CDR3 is CASSLSGGYEQYF. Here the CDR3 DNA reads TGTGCCAGCAGCTTATCAGGGGGCTACGAGCAGTACTTC. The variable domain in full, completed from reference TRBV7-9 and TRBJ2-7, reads DTGVSQNPRHKITKRGQNVTFRCDPISEHNRLYWYRQTLGQGPEFLTYFQNEAQLEKSRLLSDRFSAERPKGSFSTLEIQRTEQGDSAMYLCASSLSGGYEQYFGPGTRLTVT.

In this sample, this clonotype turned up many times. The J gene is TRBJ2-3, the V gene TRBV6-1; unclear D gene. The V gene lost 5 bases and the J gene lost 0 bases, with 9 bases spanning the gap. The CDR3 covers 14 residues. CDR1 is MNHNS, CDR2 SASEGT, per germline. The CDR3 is CASSITQSTDTQYF. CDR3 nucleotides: TGTGCCAGCAGTATAACCCAGAGCACAGATACGCAGTATTTT.

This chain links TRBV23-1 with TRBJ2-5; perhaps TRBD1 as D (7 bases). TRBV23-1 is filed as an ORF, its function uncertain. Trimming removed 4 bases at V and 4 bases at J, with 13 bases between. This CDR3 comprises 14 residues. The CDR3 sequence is CASSLRQGGETQYF. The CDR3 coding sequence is TGCGCCAGCAGTCTGAGACAGGGAGGAGAGACCCAGTACTTC.

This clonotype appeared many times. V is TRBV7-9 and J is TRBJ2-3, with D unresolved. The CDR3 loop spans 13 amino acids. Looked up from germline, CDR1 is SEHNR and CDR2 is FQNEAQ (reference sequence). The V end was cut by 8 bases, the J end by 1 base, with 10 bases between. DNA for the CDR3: TGTGCCAGCGTTTCTGGGGGCACAGATACGCAGTATTTT. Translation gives CASVSGGTDTQYF.

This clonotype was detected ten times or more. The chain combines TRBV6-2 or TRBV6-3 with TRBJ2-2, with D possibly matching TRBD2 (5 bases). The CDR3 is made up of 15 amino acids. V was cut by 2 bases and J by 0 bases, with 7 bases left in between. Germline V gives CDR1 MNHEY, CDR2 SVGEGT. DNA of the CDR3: TGTGCCAGCAGTTACGAGGGCCCGAACACCGGGGAGCTGTTTTTT. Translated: CASSYEGPNTGELFF.

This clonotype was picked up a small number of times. CDR3 sequence reads: CASSFGTGVTNEKLFF. As DNA, the CDR3 is TGTGCCAGCAGTTTTGGGACAGGGGTAACTAATGAAAAACTGTTTTTT. The chain recombines TRBV28 with TRBJ1-4; TRBD1 aligns across 10 bases. The J segment lost 1 base and the V segment lost 3 bases, leaving 2 bases of the junction unmatched. The CDR3 totals 16 residues. Germline V gene data show CDR1 as MDHEN and CDR2 as SYDVKM.

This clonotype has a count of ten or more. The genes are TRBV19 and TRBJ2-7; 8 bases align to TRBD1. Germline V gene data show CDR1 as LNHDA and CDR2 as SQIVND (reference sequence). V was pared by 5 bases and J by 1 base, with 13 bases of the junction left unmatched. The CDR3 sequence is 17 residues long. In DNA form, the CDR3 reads TGTGCCAGTAGTGTCCTCAGGGGGCAGGGGAGTTCCTACGAGCAGTACTTC. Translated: CASSVLRGQGSSYEQYF.

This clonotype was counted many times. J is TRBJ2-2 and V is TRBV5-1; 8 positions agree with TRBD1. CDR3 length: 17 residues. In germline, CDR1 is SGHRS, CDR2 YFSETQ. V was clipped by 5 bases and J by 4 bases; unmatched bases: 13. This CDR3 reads CASRDDRGTRGTGELFF. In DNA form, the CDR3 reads TGCGCCAGCAGAGACGACAGGGGAACTAGGGGCACCGGGGAGCTGTTTTTT.

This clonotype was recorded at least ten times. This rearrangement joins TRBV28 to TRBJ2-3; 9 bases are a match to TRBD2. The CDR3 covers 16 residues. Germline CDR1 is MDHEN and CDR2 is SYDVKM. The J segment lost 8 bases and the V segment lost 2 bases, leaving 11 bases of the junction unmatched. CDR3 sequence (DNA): TGTGCCAGCAGTTTACTTTCGCGGGGGGGCTTTATTACGCAGTATTTT. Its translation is CASSLLSRGGFITQYF. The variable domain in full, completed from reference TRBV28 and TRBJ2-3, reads DVKVTQSSRYLVKRTGEKVFLECVQDMDHENMFWYRQDPGLGLRLIYFSYDVKMKEKGDIPEGYSVSREKKERFSLILESASTNQTSMYLCASSLLSRGGFITQYFGPGTRLTVL.

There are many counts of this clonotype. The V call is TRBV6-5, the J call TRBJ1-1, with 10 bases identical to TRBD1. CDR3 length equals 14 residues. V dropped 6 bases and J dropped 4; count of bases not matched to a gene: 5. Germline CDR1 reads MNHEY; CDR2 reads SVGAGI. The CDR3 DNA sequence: TGTGCCAGCAGCCGGGACAGGGGACTCACTGAAGCTTTCTTT. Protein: CASSRDRGLTEAFF.

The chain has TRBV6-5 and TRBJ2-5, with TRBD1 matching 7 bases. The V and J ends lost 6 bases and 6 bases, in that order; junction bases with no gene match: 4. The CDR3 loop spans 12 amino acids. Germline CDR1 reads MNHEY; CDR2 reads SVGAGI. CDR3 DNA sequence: TGTGCCAGCAGGACAGGGTTGAAGACCCAGTACTTC. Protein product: CASRTGLKTQYF.

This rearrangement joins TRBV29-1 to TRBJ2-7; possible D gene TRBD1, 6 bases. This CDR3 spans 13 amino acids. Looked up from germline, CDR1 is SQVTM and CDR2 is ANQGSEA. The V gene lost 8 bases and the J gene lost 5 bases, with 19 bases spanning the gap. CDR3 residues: CSFQIVDSDEQYF. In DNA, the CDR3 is TGCAGCTTCCAAATCGTGGACAGCGACGAGCAGTACTTC.

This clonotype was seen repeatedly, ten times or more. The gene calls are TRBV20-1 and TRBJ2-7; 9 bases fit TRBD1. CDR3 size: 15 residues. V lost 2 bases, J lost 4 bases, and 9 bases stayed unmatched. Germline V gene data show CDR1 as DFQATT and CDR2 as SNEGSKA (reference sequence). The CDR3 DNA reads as TGCAGTGCTAGACTACAGGGGGCGCAGTATTACGAGCAGTACTTC. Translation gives CSARLQGAQYYEQYF.

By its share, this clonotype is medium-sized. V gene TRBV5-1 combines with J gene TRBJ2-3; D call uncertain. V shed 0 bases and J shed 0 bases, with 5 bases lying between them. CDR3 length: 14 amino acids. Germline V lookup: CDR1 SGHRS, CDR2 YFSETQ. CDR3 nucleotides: TGCGCCAGCAGCTTGGGGCCCAGCACAGATACGCAGTATTTT. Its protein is CASSLGPSTDTQYF.

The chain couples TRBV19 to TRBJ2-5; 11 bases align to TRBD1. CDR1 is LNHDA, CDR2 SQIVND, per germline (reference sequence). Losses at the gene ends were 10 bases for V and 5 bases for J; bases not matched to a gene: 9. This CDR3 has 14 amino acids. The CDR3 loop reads CATRDRGTSETQYF. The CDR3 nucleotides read TGTGCCACCAGGGACAGGGGGACCTCGGAGACCCAGTACTTC.

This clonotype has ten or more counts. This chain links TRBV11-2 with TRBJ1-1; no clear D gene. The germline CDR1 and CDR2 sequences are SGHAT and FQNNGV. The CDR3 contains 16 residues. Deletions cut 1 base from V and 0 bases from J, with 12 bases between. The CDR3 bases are TGTGCCAGCAGCTTAGGGCGGAGAGCCTTGAACACTGAAGCTTTCTTT. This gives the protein CASSLGRRALNTEAFF.

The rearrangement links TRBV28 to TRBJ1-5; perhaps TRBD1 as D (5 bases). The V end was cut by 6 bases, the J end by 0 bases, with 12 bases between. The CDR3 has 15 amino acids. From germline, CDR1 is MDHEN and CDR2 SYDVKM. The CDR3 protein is CASRRGTISNQPQHF. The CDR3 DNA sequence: TGTGCCAGCAGAAGAGGGACTATTAGCAATCAGCCCCAGCATTTT. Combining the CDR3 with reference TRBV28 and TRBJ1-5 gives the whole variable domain DVKVTQSSRYLVKRTGEKVFLECVQDMDHENMFWYRQDPGLGLRLIYFSYDVKMKEKGDIPEGYSVSREKKERFSLILESASTNQTSMYLCASRRGTISNQPQHFGDGTRLSIL.

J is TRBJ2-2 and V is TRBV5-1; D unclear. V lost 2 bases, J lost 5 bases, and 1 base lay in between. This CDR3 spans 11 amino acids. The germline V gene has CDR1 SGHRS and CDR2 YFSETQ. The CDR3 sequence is CASSFTGELFF. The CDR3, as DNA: TGCGCCAGCAGCTTTACCGGGGAGCTGTTTTTT.

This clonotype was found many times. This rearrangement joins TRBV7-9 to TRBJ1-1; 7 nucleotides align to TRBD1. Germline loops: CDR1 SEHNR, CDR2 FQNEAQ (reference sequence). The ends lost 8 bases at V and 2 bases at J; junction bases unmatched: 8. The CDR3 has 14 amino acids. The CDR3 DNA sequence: TGTGCCAGCTACAGGGGTAATTATAACACTGAAGCTTTCTTT. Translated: CASYRGNYNTEAFF.

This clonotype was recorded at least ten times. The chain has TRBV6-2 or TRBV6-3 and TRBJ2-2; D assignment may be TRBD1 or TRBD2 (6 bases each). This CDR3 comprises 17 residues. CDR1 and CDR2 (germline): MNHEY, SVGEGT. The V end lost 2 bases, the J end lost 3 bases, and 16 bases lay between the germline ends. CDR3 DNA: TGTGCCAGCAGTTACCTCCTGGGGGGCGCGGACACCGGGGAGCTGTTTTTT. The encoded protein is CASSYLLGGADTGELFF.

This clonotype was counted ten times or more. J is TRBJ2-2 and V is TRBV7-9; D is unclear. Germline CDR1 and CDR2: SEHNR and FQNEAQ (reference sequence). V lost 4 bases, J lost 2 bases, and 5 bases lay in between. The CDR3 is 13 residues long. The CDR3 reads CASSSPNTGELFF. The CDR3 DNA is TGTGCCAGCAGCTCACCTAACACCGGGGAGCTGTTTTTT.